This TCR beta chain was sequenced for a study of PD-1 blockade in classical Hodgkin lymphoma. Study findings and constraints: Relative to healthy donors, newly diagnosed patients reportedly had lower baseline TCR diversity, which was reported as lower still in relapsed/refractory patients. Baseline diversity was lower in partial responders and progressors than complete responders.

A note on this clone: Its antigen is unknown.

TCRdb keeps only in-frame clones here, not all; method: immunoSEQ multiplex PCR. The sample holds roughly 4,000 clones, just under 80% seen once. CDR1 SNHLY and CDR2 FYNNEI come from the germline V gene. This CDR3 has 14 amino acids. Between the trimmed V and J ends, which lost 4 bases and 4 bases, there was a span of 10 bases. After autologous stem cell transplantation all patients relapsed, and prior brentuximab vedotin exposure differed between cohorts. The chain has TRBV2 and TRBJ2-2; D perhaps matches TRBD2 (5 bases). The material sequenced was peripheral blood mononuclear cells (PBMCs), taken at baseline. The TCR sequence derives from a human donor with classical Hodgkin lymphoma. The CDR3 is CASSGARGTGELFF. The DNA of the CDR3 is TGTGCCAGCAGTGGGGCCCGGGGCACCGGGGAGCTGTTTTTT.